This T cell receptor beta chain was captured in a study of identical twins. Study-wide results and limits: Where beta out-of-frame sequences were concerned, excess twin sharing was weaker.

A universal primer site was added by template switching, and unique molecular identifiers were carried by the cDNA. Each CDR3 protein is one row after TCRdb ran MiXCR on the 5' RACE reads. This sample yields approximately 1.8 million distinct CDR3 sequences, of which under 35% are seen a single time; approximately 0.25% belongs to the top ten. This clonotype was counted between two and nine times. Its antigen is undetermined. The sequencing input was cord blood. The clonotype comes from a newborn girl in good health.

The CDR3 here is CSVEPTRLAGRNEQFF. CDR3 DNA sequence: TGCAGCGTTGAACCTACTCGACTAGCGGGAAGGAATGAGCAGTTCTTC. The rearrangement uses TRBV29-1 and TRBJ2-1, with 11 bases lining up with TRBD2. Germline V lookup: CDR1 SQVTM, CDR2 ANQGSEA. Unmatched junction bases numbered 10, after V lost 2 bases and J lost 7 bases. The CDR3 covers 16 residues.